Listed here are 11 T cell receptor beta chains from one sample, sequenced in a study of CXCR3-negative and CXCR3-positive naive CD8 T cells. General study points: A higher hydrophobicity marked the TRB CDR3s of CXCR3-positive naive cells versus CXCR3-negative naive cells.

These TCRs are of unknown antigen specificity. All TRB cDNA libraries came from 5' RACE performed with UMI labels. TCRdb reworked the 5' RACE reads into one entry per CDR3 protein, no DNA. The sample holds 130,000 to 150,000 distinct CDR3 sequences. Sequencing was carried out using naive CXCR3+ CD8+ T cells from blood. Subset noted: CD45RO-CCR7+CD27+CD95- naive CD8+ T cells expressing CXCR3 (TNR3+). All receptors come from a human donor in good health. Some clones in this sample may be carry-over from other donors' samples.

The chain employs TRBV28 and TRBJ2-7; TCRdb designates TRBD1, a call that cannot be tested without DNA. CDR1 and CDR2 (germline): MDHEN, SYDVKM. CDR3 length: 14 residues. The CDR3 loop reads CASSLDRGRYEQYF. The full variable domain, with the rest looked up from reference TRBV28 and TRBJ2-7, is DVKVTQSSRYLVKRTGEKVFLECVQDMDHENMFWYRQDPGLGLRLIYFSYDVKMKEKGDIPEGYSVSREKKERFSLILESASTNQTSMYLCASSLDRGRYEQYFGPGTRLTVT.

This chain links TRBV6-5 with TRBJ2-5; the TRBD1 assignment by TCRdb is unverifiable without DNA. CDR3 length: 16 residues. The germline V gene encodes CDR1 MNHEY and CDR2 SVGAGI. The CDR3 spells CASSYSGTGWQETQYF.

The genes are TRBV11-2 and TRBJ2-7; TCRdb calls TRBD1, which cannot be checked without DNA. The CDR3 loop spans 14 amino acids. Germline V gene lookup returns CDR1 SGHAT and CDR2 FQNNGV. CDR3 residues: CASSFGGHSYEQYF.

The chain employs TRBV27 and TRBJ1-1; TCRdb lists TRBD1, though no DNA is available to test this call. The CDR3 covers 13 residues. CDR1 MNHEY and CDR2 SMNVEV come from the germline V gene (reference sequence). The CDR3 region is CASRPQGTTEAFF.

This chain links TRBV14 with TRBJ2-1; TCRdb's D gene call, TRBD2, goes unchecked for lack of DNA. There are 16 residues in the CDR3. Germline V gene sequence: CDR1 SGHDN, CDR2 FVKESK. The CDR3 protein is CASSHLAGSSYNEQFF.

The chain carries TRBV7-9 and TRBJ1-5. Germline CDR1 is SEHNR and CDR2 is FQNEAQ (reference sequence). The CDR3 extends over 12 amino acids. CDR3 residues: CASSLEDSPQHF.

The chain combines TRBV20-1 with TRBJ2-7; no DNA is available, so the TRBD1 call from TCRdb remains unchecked. CDR1 and CDR2 from the germline V gene are DFQATT and SNEGSKA (reference sequence). This CDR3 has 15 residues. The CDR3 protein is CSARDLGGVFSEQYF.

V gene TRBV7-3 combines with J gene TRBJ1-1. Germline V gene sequence: CDR1 SGHTA, CDR2 FQGTGA. The CDR3 consists of 13 residues. The CDR3 protein is CASSLISDTEAFF.

The chain links TRBV28 to TRBJ2-6. Per germline, CDR1 MDHEN and CDR2 SYDVKM. This CDR3 is 13 amino acids long. The CDR3: CASSFAGANVLTF.

The chain joins TRBV11-2 to TRBJ2-1; TCRdb's D call, TRBD2, is unchecked because there is no DNA. The germline gives CDR1 SGHAT, CDR2 FQNNGV. This CDR3 is 14 amino acids long. CDR3 sequence reads: CASSSGLRPNEQFF.

This rearrangement joins TRBV13 to TRBJ2-7; TCRdb names TRBD1, which stays unverified in the absence of DNA. Germline values: CDR1 PRHDT, CDR2 FYEKMQ (reference sequence). The CDR3 sequence is 15 residues long. The CDR3 sequence is CASILRRDQAYEQYF.